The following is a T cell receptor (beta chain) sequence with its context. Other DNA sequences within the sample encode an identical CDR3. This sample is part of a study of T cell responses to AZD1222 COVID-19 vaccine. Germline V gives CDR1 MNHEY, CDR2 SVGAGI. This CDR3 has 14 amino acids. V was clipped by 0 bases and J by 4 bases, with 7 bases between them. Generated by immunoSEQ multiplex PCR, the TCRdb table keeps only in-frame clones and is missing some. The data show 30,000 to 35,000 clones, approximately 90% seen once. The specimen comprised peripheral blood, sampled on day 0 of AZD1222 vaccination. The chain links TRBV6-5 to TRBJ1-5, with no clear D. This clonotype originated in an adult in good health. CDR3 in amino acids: CASSYSGANQPQHF. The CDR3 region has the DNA TGTGCCAGCAGTTACTCGGGTGCAAATCAGCCCCAGCATTTT.